A single sample is the source of the 13 T cell receptor beta chains below, sequenced in a study of blood T cell repertoires in COVID-19. Profiled with immunoSEQ multiplex PCR; TCRdb holds only in-frame clones, not every one. The sample includes about 120,000 clones, 80% to 90% of them seen just once. Sequencing was performed on peripheral blood. The receptors shown here come from a human donor in a cohort sampled during active COVID-19.

V and J are TRBV7-2 and TRBJ1-6; 9 positions agree with TRBD1. The CDR3 runs 14 residues. J lost 9 bases, V lost 6 bases, and 6 bases had no gene match. Per germline, CDR1 SGHTA and CDR2 FQGNSA. The chain's CDR3 is CASSYRDRASPLHF. The CDR3 DNA is TGTGCCAGCAGTTACCGGGACAGGGCTTCACCCCTCCACTTT.

The chain combines TRBV6-6 with TRBJ1-3; D is uncertain. The V end lost 8 bases, the J end lost 1 base, and 9 bases lay between the germline ends. CDR3 size: 13 residues. Germline CDR1 is MNHNY and CDR2 is SVGAGI (reference sequence). The CDR3 nucleotides are TGTGCCAGCGGACTCAGTTCTGGAAACACCATATATTTT. It translates to CASGLSSGNTIYF.

This clone was found a few times. The chain is built from TRBV5-1 and TRBJ1-2; no clear D gene. Germline CDR1 SGHRS, CDR2 YFSETQ. This CDR3 region has 16 residues. Trimming cost V 4 bases and J 6 bases, with 22 bases left between them. The CDR3 bases are TGCGCCAGCAGCAAGGTCGAGACAAGGCCAGTCCATGGCTACACCTTC. Translation: CASSKVETRPVHGYTF.

This clone was seen a single time. This sequence joins TRBV20-1 and TRBJ1-2; D gene unclear. Germline V gene data show CDR1 as DFQATT and CDR2 as SNEGSKA (reference sequence). V was trimmed by 0 bases and J by 7 bases, leaving 3 bases between them. This CDR3 comprises 10 residues. The CDR3 coding sequence is TGCAGTGCTAGAGAGGCTGGCTACACCTTC. As protein: CSAREAGYTF.

The CDR3 is CASSLGGGKELFF. The DNA for the CDR3 is TGTGCCAGCAGCTTGGGGGGGGGCAAGGAACTGTTTTTT. The chain carries TRBV12-3 or TRBV12-4 and TRBJ1-4, with a possible D match to TRBD1 (6 bases). V shed 6 bases and J shed 12 bases, with 17 bases lying between them. This CDR3 spans 13 amino acids.

V usage is TRBV15 and J usage is TRBJ1-1; D unresolved. V gave up 3 bases and J gave up 1 base, with 6 bases separating them. This CDR3 contains 13 residues. The germline V gene has CDR1 LNHNV and CDR2 YYDKDF (reference sequence). The CDR3 loop is CATSRQANTEAFF. The CDR3 coding sequence is TGTGCCACCAGCAGGCAGGCGAACACTGAAGCTTTCTTT.

V gene TRBV2 combines with J gene TRBJ2-5, with 7 bases identical to TRBD1. Germline assignment: CDR1 SNHLY and CDR2 FYNNEI. CDR3 length: 15 residues. V was clipped by 6 bases and J by 5 bases; unmatched bases: 12. The chain's CDR3 is CASSRNEGAGETQYF. The DNA for the CDR3 is TGTGCCAGCAGCCGTAACGAGGGGGCCGGCGAGACCCAGTACTTC.

The V and J genes are TRBV19 and TRBJ2-5; 11 nucleotides align to TRBD1. The V gene's germline CDR1 is LNHDA and CDR2 SQIVND (reference sequence). Unmatched junction bases numbered 7, after V lost 5 bases and J lost 5 bases. This CDR3 has 15 amino acids. The CDR3 region has the DNA TGTGCCAGTAGTCCCGGACAGGGGGCGGGGGAGACCCAGTACTTC. Translated, it gives CASSPGQGAGETQYF.

The V and J genes are TRBV2 and TRBJ2-1, with D unclear. The V and J ends lost 3 bases and 9 bases respectively, with 15 bases between them. Germline CDR1 and CDR2: SNHLY and FYNNEI. The CDR3 loop spans 14 amino acids. CDR3 region: CASSDLVGTVEQFF. The CDR3 coding sequence is TGTGCCAGCAGTGACTTGGTAGGAACAGTTGAGCAGTTCTTC.

The rearrangement uses TRBV28 and TRBJ2-1, with D perhaps TRBD2 (6 bases). The CDR3 loop spans 15 amino acids. The V gene's germline CDR1 is MDHEN and CDR2 SYDVKM. Trimming removed 7 bases at V and 5 bases at J, with 18 bases between. In DNA, the CDR3 is TGTGCCAGCACCCCAAGGCTAGCGATCCACAATGAGCAGTTCTTC. Translation: CASTPRLAIHNEQFF.

This chain links TRBV19 with TRBJ1-3; 10 nucleotides match TRBD1. CDR3 size: 17 residues. V was pared by 3 bases and J by 0 bases, with 5 bases of the junction left unmatched. CDR1 is LNHDA, CDR2 SQIVND, per germline (reference sequence). The CDR3 spells CASSISGTGVSGNTIYF. The CDR3 DNA is TGTGCCAGTAGTATCTCCGGGACAGGGGTCTCTGGAAACACCATATATTTT.

The chain uses TRBV7-2 and TRBJ1-1; D may be TRBD1 (6 bases). V lost 4 bases to trimming and J lost 4 bases, with 19 bases between them. The V gene's germline CDR1 is SGHTA and CDR2 FQGNSA. The CDR3 spans 16 residues. CDR3 sequence reads: CASSSNTGSSSTEAFF. The CDR3 nucleotides are TGTGCCAGCAGCTCCAACACAGGGTCATCCTCCACTGAAGCTTTCTTT.

The genes are TRBV12-5 and TRBJ1-6; tentatively, D is TRBD1 (5 bases). The CDR3 sequence is 14 residues long. V lost 5 bases, J lost 7 bases, and 12 bases lay in between. The germline V gene encodes CDR1 LGHNT and CDR2 FRNRAP. The CDR3 region has the DNA TGTGCTAGTGGTGCCGGACAAACCAATTCACCCCTCCACTTT. Translating it yields CASGAGQTNSPLHF.